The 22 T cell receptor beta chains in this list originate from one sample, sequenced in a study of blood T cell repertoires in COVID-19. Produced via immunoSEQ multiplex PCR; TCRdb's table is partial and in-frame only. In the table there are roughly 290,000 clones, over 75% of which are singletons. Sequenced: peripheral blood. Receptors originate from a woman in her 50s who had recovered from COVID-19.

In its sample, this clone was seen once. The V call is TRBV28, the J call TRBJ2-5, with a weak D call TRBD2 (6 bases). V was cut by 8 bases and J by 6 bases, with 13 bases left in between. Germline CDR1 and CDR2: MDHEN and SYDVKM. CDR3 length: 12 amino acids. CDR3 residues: CASGGPSKTQYF. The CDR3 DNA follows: TGTGCCAGCGGAGGGCCGTCGAAGACCCAGTACTTC.

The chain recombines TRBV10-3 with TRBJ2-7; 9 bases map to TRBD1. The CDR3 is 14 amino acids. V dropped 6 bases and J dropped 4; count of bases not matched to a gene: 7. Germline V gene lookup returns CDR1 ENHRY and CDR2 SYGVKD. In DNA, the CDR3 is TGTGCCATCAGCACTACAGGGGGCAATTACGAGCAGTACTTC. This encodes CAISTTGGNYEQYF.

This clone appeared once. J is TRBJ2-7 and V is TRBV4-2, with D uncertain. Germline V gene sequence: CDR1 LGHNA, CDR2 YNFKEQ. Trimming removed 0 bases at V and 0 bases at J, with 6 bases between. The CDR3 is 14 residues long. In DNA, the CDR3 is TGTGCCAGCAGCCAAGATCCGCGCTCCTACGAGCAGTACTTC. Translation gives CASSQDPRSYEQYF.

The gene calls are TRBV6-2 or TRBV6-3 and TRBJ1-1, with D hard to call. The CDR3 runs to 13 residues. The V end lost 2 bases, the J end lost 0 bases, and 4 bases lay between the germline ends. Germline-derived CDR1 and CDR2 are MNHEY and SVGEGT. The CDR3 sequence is CASSYGMNTEAFF. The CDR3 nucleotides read TGTGCCAGCAGTTACGGCATGAACACTGAAGCTTTCTTT.

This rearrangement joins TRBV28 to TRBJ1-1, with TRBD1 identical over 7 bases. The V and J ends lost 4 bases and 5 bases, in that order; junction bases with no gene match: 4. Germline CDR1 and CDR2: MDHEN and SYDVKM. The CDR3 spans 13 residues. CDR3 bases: TGTGCCAGCAGTTCTGGCAGGGGGACTGAAGCTTTCTTT. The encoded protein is CASSSGRGTEAFF.

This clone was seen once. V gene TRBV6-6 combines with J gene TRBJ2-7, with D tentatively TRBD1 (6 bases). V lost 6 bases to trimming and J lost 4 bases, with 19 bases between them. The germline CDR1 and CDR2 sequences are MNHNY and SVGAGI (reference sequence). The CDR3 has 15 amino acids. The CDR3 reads CASSKNQGMSYEQYF. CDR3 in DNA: TGTGCCAGCAGCAAGAATCAGGGGATGTCTTACGAGCAGTACTTC.

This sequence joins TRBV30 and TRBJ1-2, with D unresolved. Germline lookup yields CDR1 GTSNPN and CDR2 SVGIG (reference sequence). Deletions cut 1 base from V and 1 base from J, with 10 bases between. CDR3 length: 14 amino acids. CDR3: CAWSESADNYGYTF. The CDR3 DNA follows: TGTGCCTGGAGTGAGTCGGCGGATAACTATGGCTACACCTTC.

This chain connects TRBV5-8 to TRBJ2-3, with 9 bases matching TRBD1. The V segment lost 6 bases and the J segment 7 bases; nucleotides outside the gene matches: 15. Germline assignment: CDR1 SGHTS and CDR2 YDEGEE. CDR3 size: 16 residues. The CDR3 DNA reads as TGTGCCAGCACGGGTTGGTCTACAGGGGGCCTATATACGCAGTATTTT. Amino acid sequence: CASTGWSTGGLYTQYF.

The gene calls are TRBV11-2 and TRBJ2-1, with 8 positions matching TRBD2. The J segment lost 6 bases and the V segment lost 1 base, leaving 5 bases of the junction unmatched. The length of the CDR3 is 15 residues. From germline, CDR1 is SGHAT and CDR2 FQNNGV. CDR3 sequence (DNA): TGTGCCAGCAGCTTAGGAGGGGCGGGAGGCAATGAGCAGTTCTTC. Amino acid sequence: CASSLGGAGGNEQFF. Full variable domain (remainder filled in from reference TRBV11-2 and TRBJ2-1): EAGVAQSPRYKIIEKRQSVAFWCNPISGHATLYWYQQILGQGPKLLIQFQNNGVVDDSQLPKDRFSAERLKGVDSTLKIQPAKLEDSAVYLCASSLGGAGGNEQFFGPGTRLTVL.

The CDR3 loop reads CATSDGTSGVSYEQYF. The CDR3 DNA is TGTGCCACCAGTGACGGGACTAGCGGGGTATCCTACGAGCAGTACTTC. This chain connects TRBV24-1 to TRBJ2-7; 13 bases map to TRBD2. The V segment lost 4 bases and the J segment 1 base; nucleotides outside the gene matches: 3. The germline CDR1 and CDR2 sequences are KGHDR and SFDVKD. The CDR3 length is 16 residues.

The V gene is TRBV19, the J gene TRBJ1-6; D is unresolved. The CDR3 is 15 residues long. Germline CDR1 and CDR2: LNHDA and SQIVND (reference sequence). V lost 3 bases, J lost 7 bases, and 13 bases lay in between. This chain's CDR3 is CASSIFQNGNSPLHF. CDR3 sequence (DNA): TGTGCCAGTAGTATTTTTCAAAACGGGAATTCACCCCTCCACTTT.

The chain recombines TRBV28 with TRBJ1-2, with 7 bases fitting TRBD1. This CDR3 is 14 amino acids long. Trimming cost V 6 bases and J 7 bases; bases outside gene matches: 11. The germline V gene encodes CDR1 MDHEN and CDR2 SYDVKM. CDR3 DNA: TGTGCCAGCAGGGTTGAAGGGGGCGCTGGTGGCTACACCTTC. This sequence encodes CASRVEGGAGGYTF.

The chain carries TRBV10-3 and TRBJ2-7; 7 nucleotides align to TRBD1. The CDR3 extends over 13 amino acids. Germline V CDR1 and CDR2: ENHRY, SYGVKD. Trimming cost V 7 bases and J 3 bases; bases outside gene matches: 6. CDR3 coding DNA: TGTGCCATCATGAGGGGGCTAAACTACGAGCAGTACTTC. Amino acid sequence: CAIMRGLNYEQYF.

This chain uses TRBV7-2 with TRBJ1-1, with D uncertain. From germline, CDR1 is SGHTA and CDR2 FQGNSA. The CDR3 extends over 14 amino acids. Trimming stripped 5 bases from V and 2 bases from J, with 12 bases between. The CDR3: CASSPRSDNTEAFF. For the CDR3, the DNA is TGTGCCAGCAGCCCCCGGTCTGATAACACTGAAGCTTTCTTT.

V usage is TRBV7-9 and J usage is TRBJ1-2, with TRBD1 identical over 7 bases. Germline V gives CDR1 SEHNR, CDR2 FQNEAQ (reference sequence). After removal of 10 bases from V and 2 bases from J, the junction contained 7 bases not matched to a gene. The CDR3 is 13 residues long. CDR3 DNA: TGTGCCACCCCGGGACAGTTGAACTATGGCTACACCTTC. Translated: CATPGQLNYGYTF.

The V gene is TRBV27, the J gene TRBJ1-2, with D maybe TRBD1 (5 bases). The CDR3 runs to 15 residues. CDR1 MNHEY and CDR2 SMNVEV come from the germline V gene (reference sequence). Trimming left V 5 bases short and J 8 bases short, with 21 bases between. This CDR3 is CASSPRQSSAWGYTF. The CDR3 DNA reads TGTGCCAGCAGTCCCCGACAGTCAAGCGCCTGGGGCTACACCTTC.

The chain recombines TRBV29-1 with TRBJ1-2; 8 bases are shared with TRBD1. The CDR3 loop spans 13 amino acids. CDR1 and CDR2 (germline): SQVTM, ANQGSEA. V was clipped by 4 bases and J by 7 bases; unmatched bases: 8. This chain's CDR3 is CSVGQGAAGGYTF. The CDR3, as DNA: TGCAGCGTTGGCCAGGGGGCTGCTGGTGGCTACACCTTC.

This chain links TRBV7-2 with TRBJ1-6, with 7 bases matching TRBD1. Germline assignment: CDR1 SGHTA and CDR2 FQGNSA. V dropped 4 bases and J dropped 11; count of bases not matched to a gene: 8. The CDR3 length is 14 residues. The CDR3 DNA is TGTGCCAGCAGCTACACAGGGGAAAATCCACCCCTCCACTTT. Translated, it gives CASSYTGENPPLHF.

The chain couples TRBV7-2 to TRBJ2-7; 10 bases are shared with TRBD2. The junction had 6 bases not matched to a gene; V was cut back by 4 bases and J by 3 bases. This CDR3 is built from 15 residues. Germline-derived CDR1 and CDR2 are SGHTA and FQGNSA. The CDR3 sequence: CASSSLTSGDYEQYF. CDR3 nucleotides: TGTGCCAGCAGCTCACTTACTAGCGGGGACTACGAGCAGTACTTC.

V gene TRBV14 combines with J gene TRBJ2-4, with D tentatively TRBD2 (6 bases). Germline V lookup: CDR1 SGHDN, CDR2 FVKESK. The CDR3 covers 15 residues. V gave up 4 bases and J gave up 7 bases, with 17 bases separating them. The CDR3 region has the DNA TGTGCCAGCAGCCGGTCGGGACTTCTCCAGAACATTCAGTACTTC. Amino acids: CASSRSGLLQNIQYF.

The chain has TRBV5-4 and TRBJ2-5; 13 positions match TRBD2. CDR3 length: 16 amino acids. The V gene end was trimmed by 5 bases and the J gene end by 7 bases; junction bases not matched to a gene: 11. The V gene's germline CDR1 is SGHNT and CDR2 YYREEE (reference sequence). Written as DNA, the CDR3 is TGTGCCAGCAGTTACCGACTAGCGGGGGGTCCTAGGACCCAGTACTTC. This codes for CASSYRLAGGPRTQYF.

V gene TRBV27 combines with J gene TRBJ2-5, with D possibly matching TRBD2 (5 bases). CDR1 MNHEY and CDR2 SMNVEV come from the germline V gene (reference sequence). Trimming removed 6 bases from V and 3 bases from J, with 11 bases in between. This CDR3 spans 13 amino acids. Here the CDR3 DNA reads TGTGCCAGCAGAGTTACTAGTAAAGAGACCCAGTACTTC. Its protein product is CASRVTSKETQYF.